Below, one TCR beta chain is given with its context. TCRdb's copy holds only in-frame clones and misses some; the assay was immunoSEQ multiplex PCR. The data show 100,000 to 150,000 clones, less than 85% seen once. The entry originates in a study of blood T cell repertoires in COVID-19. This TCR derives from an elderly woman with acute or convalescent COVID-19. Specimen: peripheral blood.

The CDR3 is CASSEGTGGYTEAFF. In DNA, the CDR3 is TGCGCCAGCAGTGAGGGGACAGGGGGCTACACTGAAGCTTTCTTT. The chain joins TRBV10-2 to TRBJ1-1, with 12 bases identical to TRBD1. The CDR3 covers 15 residues. V gave up 2 bases and J gave up 3 bases; unmatched junction bases: 1. In germline, CDR1 is WSHSY, CDR2 SAAADI.